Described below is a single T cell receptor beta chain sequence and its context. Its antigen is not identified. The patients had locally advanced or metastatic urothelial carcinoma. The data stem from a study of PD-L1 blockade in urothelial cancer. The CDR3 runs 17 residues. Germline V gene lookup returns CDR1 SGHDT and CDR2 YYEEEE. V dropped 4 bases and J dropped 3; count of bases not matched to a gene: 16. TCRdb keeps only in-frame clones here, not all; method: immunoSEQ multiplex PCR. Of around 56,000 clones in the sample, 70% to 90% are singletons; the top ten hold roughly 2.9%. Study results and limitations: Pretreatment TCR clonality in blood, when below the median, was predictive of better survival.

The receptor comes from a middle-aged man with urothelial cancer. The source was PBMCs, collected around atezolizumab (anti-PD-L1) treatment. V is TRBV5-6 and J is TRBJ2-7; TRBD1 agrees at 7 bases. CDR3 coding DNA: TGTGCCAGCAGCGGGCCTCTTTACCGGGACAGTCTCTACGAGCAGTACTTC. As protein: CASSGPLYRDSLYEQYF.